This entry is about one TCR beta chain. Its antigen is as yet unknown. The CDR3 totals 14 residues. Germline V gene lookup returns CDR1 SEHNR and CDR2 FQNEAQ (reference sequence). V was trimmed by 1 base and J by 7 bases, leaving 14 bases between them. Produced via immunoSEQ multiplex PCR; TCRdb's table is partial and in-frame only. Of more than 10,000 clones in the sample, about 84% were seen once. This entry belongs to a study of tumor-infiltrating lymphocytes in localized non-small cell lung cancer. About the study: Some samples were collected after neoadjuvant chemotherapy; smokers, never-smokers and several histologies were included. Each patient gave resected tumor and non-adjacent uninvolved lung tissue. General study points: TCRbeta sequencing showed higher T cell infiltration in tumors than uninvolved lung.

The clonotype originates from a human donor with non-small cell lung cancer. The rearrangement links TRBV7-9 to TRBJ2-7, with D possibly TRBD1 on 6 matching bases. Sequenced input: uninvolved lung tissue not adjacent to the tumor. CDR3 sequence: CASSLGRGWEEQYF. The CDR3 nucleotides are TGTGCCAGCAGCTTAGGCAGGGGATGGGAAGAGCAGTACTTC.